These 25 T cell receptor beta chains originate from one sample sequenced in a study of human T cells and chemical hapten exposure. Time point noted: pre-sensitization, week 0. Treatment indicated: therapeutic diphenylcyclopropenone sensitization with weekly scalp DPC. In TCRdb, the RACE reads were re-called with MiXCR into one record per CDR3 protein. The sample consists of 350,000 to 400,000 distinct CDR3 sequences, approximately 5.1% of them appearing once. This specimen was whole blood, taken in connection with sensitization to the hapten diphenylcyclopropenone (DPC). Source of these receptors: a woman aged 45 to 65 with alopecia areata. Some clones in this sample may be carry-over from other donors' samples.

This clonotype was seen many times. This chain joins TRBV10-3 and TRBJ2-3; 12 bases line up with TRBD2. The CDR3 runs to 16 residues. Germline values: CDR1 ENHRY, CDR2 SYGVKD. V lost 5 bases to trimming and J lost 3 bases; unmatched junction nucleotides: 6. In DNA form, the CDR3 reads TGTGCCATCAGTTCGCGAGGACTAGCGGGGACAGATACGCAGTATTTT. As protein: CAISSRGLAGTDTQYF.

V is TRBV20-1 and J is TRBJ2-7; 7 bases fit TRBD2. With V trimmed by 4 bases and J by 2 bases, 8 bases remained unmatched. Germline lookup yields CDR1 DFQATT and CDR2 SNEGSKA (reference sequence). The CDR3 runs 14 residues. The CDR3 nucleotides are TGCAGTGCTAAAGGACTAGTCCCTCCCTACGAGCAGTACTTC. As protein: CSAKGLVPPYEQYF.

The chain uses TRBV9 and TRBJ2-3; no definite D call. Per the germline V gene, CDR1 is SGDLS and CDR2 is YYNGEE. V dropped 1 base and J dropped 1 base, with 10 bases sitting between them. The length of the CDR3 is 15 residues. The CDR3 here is CASSVTTAGTDTQYF. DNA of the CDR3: TGTGCCAGCAGCGTAACCACGGCCGGCACAGATACGCAGTATTTT.

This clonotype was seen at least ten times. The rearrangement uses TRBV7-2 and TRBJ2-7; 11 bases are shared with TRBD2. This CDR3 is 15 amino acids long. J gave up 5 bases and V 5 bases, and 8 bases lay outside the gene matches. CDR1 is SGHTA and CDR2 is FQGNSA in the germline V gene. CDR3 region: CASSRTSGRPDEQYF. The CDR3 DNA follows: TGTGCCAGCAGCCGCACTAGCGGGAGACCGGACGAGCAGTACTTC. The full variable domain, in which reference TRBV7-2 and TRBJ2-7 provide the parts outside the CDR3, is GAGVSQSPSNKVTEKGKDVELRCDPISGHTALYWYRQSLGQGLEFLIYFQGNSAPDKSGLPSDRFSAERTGGSVSTLTIQRTQQEDSAVYLCASSRTSGRPDEQYFGPGTRLTVT.

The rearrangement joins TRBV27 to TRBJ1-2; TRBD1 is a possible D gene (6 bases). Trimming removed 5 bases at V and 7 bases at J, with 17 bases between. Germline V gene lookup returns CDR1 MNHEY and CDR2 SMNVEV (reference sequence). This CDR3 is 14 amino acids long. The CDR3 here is CASSIQGDVGGYTF. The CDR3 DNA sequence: TGTGCCAGCAGTATACAGGGAGATGTAGGTGGCTACACCTTC.

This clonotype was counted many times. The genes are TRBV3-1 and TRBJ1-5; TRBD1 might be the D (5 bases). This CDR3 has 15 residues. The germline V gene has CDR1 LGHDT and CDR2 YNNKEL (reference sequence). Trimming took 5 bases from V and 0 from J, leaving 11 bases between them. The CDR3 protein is CASSATVYSNQPQHF. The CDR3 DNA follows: TGTGCCAGCAGCGCGACAGTATATAGCAATCAGCCCCAGCATTTT.

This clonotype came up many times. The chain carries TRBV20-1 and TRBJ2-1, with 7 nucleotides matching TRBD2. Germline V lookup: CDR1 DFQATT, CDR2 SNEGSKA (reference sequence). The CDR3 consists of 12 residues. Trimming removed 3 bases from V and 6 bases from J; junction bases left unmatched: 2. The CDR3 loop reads CSASPGGNEQFF. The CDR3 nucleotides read TGCAGTGCTAGTCCGGGGGGCAATGAGCAGTTCTTC.

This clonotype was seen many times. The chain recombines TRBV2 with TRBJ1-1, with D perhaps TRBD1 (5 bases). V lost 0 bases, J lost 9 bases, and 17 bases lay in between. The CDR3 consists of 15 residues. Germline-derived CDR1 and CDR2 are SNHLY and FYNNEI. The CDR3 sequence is CASSEAHVQDFQAFF. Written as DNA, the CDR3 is TGTGCCAGCAGTGAAGCTCACGTACAGGATTTTCAAGCTTTCTTT. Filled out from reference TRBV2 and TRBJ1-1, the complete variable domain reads EPEVTQTPSHQVTQMGQEVILRCVPISNHLYFYWYRQILGQKVEFLVSFYNNEISEKSEIFDDQFSVERPDGSNFTLKIRSTKLEDSAMYFCASSEAHVQDFQAFFGQGTRLTVV.

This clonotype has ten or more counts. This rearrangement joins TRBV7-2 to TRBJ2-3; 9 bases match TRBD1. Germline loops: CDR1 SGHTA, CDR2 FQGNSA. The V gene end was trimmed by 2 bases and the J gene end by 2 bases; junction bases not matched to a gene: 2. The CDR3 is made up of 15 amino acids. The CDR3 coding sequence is TGTGCCAGCAGCTTAACAGGGGGCCCCACAGATACGCAGTATTTT. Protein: CASSLTGGPTDTQYF. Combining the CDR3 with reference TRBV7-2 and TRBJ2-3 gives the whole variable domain GAGVSQSPSNKVTEKGKDVELRCDPISGHTALYWYRQSLGQGLEFLIYFQGNSAPDKSGLPSDRFSAERTGGSVSTLTIQRTQQEDSAVYLCASSLTGGPTDTQYFGPGTRLTVL.

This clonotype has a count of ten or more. The CDR3 sequence is CSAIQGTNTEAFF. The CDR3 DNA reads TGCAGCGCTATACAGGGAACGAACACTGAAGCTTTCTTT. This chain joins TRBV29-1 and TRBJ1-1, with a possible D match to TRBD1 (6 bases). Trimming cost V 7 bases and J 1 base, with 13 bases left between them. The CDR3 spans 13 residues. In germline, CDR1 is SQVTM, CDR2 ANQGSEA. Complete variable domain (other parts from reference TRBV29-1 and TRBJ1-1): SAVISQKPSRDICQRGTSLTIQCQVDSQVTMMFWYRQQPGQSLTLIATANQGSEATYESGFVIDKFPISRPNLTFSTLTVSNMSPEDSSIYLCSAIQGTNTEAFFGQGTRLTVV.

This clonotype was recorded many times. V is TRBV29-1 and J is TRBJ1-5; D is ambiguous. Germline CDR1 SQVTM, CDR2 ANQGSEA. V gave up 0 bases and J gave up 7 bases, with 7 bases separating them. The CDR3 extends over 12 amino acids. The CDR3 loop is CSVEEPGQPQHF. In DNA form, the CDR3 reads TGCAGCGTTGAAGAGCCCGGGCAGCCCCAGCATTTT.

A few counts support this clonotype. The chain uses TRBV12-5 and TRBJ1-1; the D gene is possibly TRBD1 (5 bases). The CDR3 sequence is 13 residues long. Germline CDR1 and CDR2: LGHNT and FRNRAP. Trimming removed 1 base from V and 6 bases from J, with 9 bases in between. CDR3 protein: CASGLGRAAEAFF. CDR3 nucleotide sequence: TGTGCTAGTGGTTTGGGCAGGGCGGCTGAAGCTTTCTTT. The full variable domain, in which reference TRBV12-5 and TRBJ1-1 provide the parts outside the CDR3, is DARVTQTPRHKVTEMGQEVTMRCQPILGHNTVFWYRQTMMQGLELLAYFRNRAPLDDSGMPKDRFSAEMPDATLATLKIQPSEPRDSAVYFCASGLGRAAEAFFGQGTRLTVV.

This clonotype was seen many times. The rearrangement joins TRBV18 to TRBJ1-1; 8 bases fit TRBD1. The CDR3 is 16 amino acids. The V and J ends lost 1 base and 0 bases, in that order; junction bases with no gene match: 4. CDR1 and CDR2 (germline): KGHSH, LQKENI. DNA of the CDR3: TGTGCCAGCTCACCACGGGACAGGATAATGAACACTGAAGCTTTCTTT. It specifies CASSPRDRIMNTEAFF.

This CDR3 reads CASSPTEGGAGEQYF. The CDR3 nucleotides read TGCGCCAGCAGCCCGACGGAGGGTGGGGCAGGCGAGCAGTACTTC. The rearrangement uses TRBV5-1 and TRBJ2-7; D is possibly TRBD2 (6 bases). V lost 4 bases to trimming and J lost 6 bases, with 20 bases between them. The CDR3 has 15 amino acids. Germline CDR1 SGHRS, CDR2 YFSETQ.

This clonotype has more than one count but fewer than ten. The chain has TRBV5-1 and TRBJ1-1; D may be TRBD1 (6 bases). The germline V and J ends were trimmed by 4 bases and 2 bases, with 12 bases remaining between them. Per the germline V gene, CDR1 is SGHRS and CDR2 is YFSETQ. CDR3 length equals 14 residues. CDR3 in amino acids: CASSQTGDNTEAFF. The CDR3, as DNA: TGCGCCAGCAGCCAGACAGGAGACAACACTGAAGCTTTCTTT. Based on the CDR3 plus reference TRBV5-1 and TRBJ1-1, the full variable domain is KAGVTQTPRYLIKTRGQQVTLSCSPISGHRSVSWYQQTPGQGLQFLFEYFSETQRNKGNFPGRFSGRQFSNSRSEMNVSTLELGDSALYLCASSQTGDNTEAFFGQGTRLTVV.

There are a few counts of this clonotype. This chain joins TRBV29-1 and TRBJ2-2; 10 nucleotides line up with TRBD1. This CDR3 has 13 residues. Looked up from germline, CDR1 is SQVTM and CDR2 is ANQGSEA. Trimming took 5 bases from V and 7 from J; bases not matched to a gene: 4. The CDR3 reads CSVPGQGVGELFF. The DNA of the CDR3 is TGCAGCGTTCCCGGACAGGGGGTCGGGGAGCTGTTTTTT.

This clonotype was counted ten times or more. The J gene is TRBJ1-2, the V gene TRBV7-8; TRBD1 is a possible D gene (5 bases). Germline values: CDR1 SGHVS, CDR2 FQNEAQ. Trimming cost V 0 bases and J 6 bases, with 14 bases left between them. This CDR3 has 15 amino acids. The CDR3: CASSLARRDPHGYTF. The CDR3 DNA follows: TGTGCCAGCAGCTTAGCGCGTAGGGACCCACATGGCTACACCTTC.

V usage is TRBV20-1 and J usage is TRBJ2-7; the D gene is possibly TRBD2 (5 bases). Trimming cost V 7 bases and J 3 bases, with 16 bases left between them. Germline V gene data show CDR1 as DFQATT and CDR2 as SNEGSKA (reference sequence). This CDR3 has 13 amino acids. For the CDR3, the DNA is TGCAGTGTGGACCTGGACTCACACTACGAGCAGTACTTC. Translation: CSVDLDSHYEQYF.

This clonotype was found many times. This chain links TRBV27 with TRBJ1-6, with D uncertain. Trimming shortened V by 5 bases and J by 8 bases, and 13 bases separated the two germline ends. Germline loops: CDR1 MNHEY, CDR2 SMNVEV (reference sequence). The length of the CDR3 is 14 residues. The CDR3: CASSLDGLDSPLHF. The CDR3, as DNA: TGTGCCAGCAGTCTTGACGGATTAGATTCACCCCTCCACTTT.

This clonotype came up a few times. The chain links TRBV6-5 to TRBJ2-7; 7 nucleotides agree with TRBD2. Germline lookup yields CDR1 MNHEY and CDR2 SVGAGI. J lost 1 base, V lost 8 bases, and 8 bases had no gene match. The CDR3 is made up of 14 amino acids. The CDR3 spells CASALAALSYEQYF. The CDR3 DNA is TGTGCCAGCGCTCTAGCGGCCCTTTCCTACGAGCAGTACTTC.

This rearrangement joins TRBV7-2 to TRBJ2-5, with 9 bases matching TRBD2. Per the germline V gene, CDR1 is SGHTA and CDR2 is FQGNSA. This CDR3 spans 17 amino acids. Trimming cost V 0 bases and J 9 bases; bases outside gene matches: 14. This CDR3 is CASSLAPASGAQAAQYF. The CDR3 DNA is TGTGCCAGCAGCTTAGCGCCTGCTAGCGGGGCCCAGGCGGCCCAGTACTTC.

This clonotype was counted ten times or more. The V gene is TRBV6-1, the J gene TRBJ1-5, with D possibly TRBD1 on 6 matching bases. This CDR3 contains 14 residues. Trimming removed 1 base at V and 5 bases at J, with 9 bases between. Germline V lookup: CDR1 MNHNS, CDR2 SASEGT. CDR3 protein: CASSEGGQDQPQHF. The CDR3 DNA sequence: TGTGCCAGCAGTGAAGGGGGGCAGGATCAGCCCCAGCATTTT.

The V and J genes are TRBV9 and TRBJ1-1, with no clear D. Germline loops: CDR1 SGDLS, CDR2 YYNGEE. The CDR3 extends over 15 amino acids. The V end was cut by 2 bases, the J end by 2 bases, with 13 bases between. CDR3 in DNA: TGTGCCAGCAGCGTTGGGAGCAGTCTAAACACTGAAGCTTTCTTT. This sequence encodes CASSVGSSLNTEAFF. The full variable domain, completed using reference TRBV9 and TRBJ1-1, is DSGVTQTPKHLITATGQRVTLRCSPRSGDLSVYWYQQSLDQGLQFLIQYYNGEERAKGNILERFSAQQFPDLHSELNLSSLELGDSALYFCASSVGSSLNTEAFFGQGTRLTVV.

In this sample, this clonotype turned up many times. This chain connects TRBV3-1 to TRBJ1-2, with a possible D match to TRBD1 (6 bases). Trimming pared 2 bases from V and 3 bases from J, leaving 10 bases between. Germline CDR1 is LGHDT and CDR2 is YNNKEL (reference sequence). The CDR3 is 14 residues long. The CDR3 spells CASSQRGTDYGYTF. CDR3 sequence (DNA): TGTGCCAGCAGCCAAAGGGGGACTGACTATGGCTACACCTTC.

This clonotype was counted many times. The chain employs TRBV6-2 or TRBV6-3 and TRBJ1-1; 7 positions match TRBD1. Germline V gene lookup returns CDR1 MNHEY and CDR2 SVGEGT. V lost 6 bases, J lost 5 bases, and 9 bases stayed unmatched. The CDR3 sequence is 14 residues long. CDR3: CASSWGTVRTEAFF. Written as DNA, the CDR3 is TGTGCCAGCAGCTGGGGGACAGTGAGGACTGAAGCTTTCTTT.